Included here is one TCR beta chain sequence, with context. These data belong to a study of blood T cell repertoires in COVID-19. Study context: The origin of the acute and convalescent COVID-19 samples was the United States, Italy and Spain. T cells, B-cell-depleted T cells, or PBMCs provided the cDNA or gDNA that served as material.

Authors' methods: Estimates of nucleated cell counts were drawn from the amplification of reference gene primers. Repertoires were generated with immunoSEQ multiplex PCR, while TCRdb's copy carries only in-frame clones and drops some. Clone size and V and J calls were adopted from that table, with D and trimming inferred from the DNA. The repertoire has about 38,000 clones, approximately 91% of them found once; the top ten carry roughly 30%. Germline-derived CDR1 and CDR2 are SEHNR and FQNEAQ (reference sequence). This CDR3 spans 15 amino acids. Trimming cost V 6 bases and J 5 bases; bases outside gene matches: 11.

Sequencing used peripheral blood. The chain joins TRBV7-9 to TRBJ2-5, with TRBD2 matching over 8 bases. The TCR originated in a man aged 65 to 85 with active COVID-19. CDR3 residues: CASSYPGRGLETQYF. CDR3 nucleotide sequence: TGTGCCAGCAGTTACCCCGGGAGGGGGTTGGAGACCCAGTACTTC.